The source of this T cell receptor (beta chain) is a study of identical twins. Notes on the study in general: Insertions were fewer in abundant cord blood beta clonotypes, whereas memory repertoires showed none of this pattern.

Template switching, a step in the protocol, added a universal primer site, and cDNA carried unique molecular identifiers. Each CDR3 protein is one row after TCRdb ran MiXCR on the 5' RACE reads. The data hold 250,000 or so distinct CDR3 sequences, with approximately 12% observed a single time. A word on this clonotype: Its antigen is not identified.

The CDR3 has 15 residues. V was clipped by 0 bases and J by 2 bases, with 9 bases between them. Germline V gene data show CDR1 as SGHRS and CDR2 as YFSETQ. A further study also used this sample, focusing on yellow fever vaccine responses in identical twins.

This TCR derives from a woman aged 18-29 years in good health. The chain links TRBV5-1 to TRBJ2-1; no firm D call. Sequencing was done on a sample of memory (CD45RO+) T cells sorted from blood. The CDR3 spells CASSLGVGAYNEQFF. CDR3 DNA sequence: TGCGCCAGCAGCTTGGGGGTGGGTGCCTACAATGAGCAGTTCTTC.